The 10 T cell receptor beta chains reported below all come from one sample, sequenced in a study of vaccination effects on CD4 cells after COVID-19. Sequencing followed a ViraFEST assay step that expanded antigen-specific CD4+ T cells with viral peptide pools. Researchers isolated CD4+ T cells once roughly nine days of culture had elapsed. Antigen specificity for these receptors is unknown. TCRdb's copy holds only in-frame clones and misses some; the assay was immunoSEQ multiplex PCR. Of about 79,000 clones listed, roughly 74% were seen once; the top ten hold around 1.5%. This specimen was CD4+ T cells from PBMCs cultured with HCoV-229E spike peptides, taken before COVID-19 vaccination. These receptors originate from a human donor who received a COVID-19 vaccine.

This clone was seen more than once but under ten times. V usage is TRBV7-9 and J usage is TRBJ2-1; D may be TRBD2 (7 bases). Germline lookup yields CDR1 SEHNR and CDR2 FQNEAQ (reference sequence). The length of the CDR3 is 14 residues. Trimming pared 2 bases from V and 13 bases from J, leaving 18 bases between. The CDR3, as DNA: TGTGCCAGCAGCTTACTCGGGGGGCACCCCGCCCAGTTCTTC. Its protein is CASSLLGGHPAQFF.

This sequence joins TRBV27 and TRBJ2-3; 10 nucleotides line up with TRBD1. The CDR3 extends over 15 amino acids. V shed 5 bases, J shed 3 bases, and the junction held 5 bases outside the gene matches. In germline, CDR1 is MNHEY, CDR2 SMNVEV (reference sequence). The CDR3 sequence: CASSPRTGGTDTQYF. For the CDR3, the DNA is TGTGCCAGCAGTCCCAGGACAGGGGGGACAGATACGCAGTATTTT.

The chain couples TRBV7-8 to TRBJ1-2, with no clear D. Trimming removed 5 bases at V and 4 bases at J, with 17 bases between. Germline values: CDR1 SGHVS, CDR2 FQNEAQ. This CDR3 is built from 15 residues. The CDR3 loop reads CASSRVGSLTYGYTF. The CDR3, as DNA: TGTGCCAGCAGCCGAGTGGGCAGCCTAACCTATGGCTACACCTTC.

V gene TRBV2 combines with J gene TRBJ2-3; D not resolved. In germline, CDR1 is SNHLY, CDR2 FYNNEI. V was pared by 4 bases and J by 4 bases, with 9 bases between. CDR3 length: 13 amino acids. The CDR3 sequence: CASSVFQADTQYF. The CDR3 DNA sequence: TGTGCCAGCAGTGTTTTCCAGGCAGATACGCAGTATTTT.

The chain combines TRBV7-3 with TRBJ2-5; 11 nucleotides align to TRBD2. The CDR3 runs to 17 residues. From germline, CDR1 is SGHTA and CDR2 FQGTGA. V trimming: 5 bases; J trimming: 4 bases; junction bases outside the gene matches: 12. CDR3 in DNA: TGTGCCAGCAGCCAAGGTTTAGGGCTAGCGGGGGGAGAGACCCAGTACTTC. Its translation is CASSQGLGLAGGETQYF.

The chain links TRBV7-8 to TRBJ2-1, with TRBD2 identical over 13 bases. V gave up 5 bases and J gave up 6 bases; unmatched junction bases: 7. Germline V gene sequence: CDR1 SGHVS, CDR2 FQNEAQ. This CDR3 is 16 amino acids long. The CDR3 DNA reads as TGTGCCAGCAGCCCAAGGACTAGCGGGGGCAGCAATGAGCAGTTCTTC. Amino acid sequence: CASSPRTSGGSNEQFF.

The rearrangement joins TRBV30 to TRBJ1-2; D is unresolved. This CDR3 is built from 13 residues. The germline V gene has CDR1 GTSNPN and CDR2 SVGIG (reference sequence). Trimming shortened V by 3 bases and J by 0 bases, and 8 bases separated the two germline ends. The DNA of the CDR3 is TGTGCCTGGAGGCGGGATTCTAACTATGGCTACACCTTC. Its translation: CAWRRDSNYGYTF.

The chain has TRBV2 and TRBJ2-1; 7 bases are shared with TRBD1. After removal of 6 bases from V and 1 base from J, the junction contained 3 bases not matched to a gene. The length of the CDR3 is 14 residues. CDR1 and CDR2 (germline): SNHLY, FYNNEI. The CDR3 loop reads CASRKGQSYNEQFF. CDR3 nucleotides: TGTGCCAGCAGAAAGGGACAGTCCTACAATGAGCAGTTCTTC.

The CDR3 DNA reads as TGTGCCAGCTCACACCGGACGGAAAGCTCTGGAAACACCATATATTTT. Amino acid sequence: CASSHRTESSGNTIYF. The chain couples TRBV18 to TRBJ1-3; unclear D gene. Trimming took 4 bases from V and 0 from J, leaving 13 bases between them. The CDR3 is 16 residues long. In germline, CDR1 is KGHSH, CDR2 LQKENI.

This CDR3 is CASSFRLAGGGTDTQYF. Here the CDR3 DNA reads TGTGCCAGCAGCTTCAGACTAGCGGGGGGCGGGACAGATACGCAGTATTTT. The V call is TRBV7-2, the J call TRBJ2-3; TRBD2 matches 13 bases. This CDR3 spans 17 amino acids. With V trimmed by 3 bases and J by 3 bases, 6 bases remained unmatched. In germline, CDR1 is SGHTA, CDR2 FQGNSA.